This record covers a single T cell receptor (beta chain). Synthetic spike-ins, TCR analog templates, were added into each PCR. Method: immunoSEQ multiplex PCR; TCRdb's copy keeps in-frame clones and lacks some. The profile shows roughly 76,000 clones, 75% to 95% of them singletons. The sample comes from a study of PD-L1 blockade in urothelial cancer. About the research overall: Atezolizumab was started by patients at some point between 2013 and 2014 at 1,200 mg intravenously every 3 weeks.

CDR3 length equals 11 residues. Germline values: CDR1 MDHEN, CDR2 SYDVKM. V shed 6 bases and J 13 bases; nucleotides not matched to a gene: 7. The time point is: peripheral blood 6 weeks after treatment start. Patients yielded 1 to 8 samples each, pretreatment and on-treatment. The sequences come from PBMCs, collected around atezolizumab (anti-PD-L1) treatment. The TCR was taken from a woman of 80 years or more with urothelial cancer. V gene TRBV28 combines with J gene TRBJ1-2; 8 bases map to TRBD1. CDR3 sequence: CASRRDRTGTF. The CDR3 bases are TGTGCCAGCAGGAGGGACAGGACGGGCACCTTC.